The 18 T cell receptor beta chains given below trace back to one sample, sequenced in a study of control samples from healthy donors and cancer patients. The method was immunoSEQ multiplex PCR; TCRdb's version includes in-frame clones alone and lacks a portion of them. Of around 170,000 clones listed, 90% are singletons. Input material: blood. These receptors all come from a woman aged 45 to 65 in good health.

The rearrangement joins TRBV7-2 to TRBJ2-7; the match to TRBD2 covers 10 bases. The germline CDR1 and CDR2 sequences are SGHTA and FQGNSA. The CDR3 covers 15 residues. Losses at the gene ends were 5 bases for V and 6 bases for J; bases not matched to a gene: 10. The CDR3 sequence is CASSLSGRAYVEQYF. CDR3 in DNA: TGTGCCAGCAGCCTGAGCGGGAGGGCCTATGTCGAGCAGTACTTC.

The chain recombines TRBV7-8 with TRBJ2-2; tentatively, D is TRBD2 (5 bases). V was trimmed by 6 bases and J by 4 bases, leaving 9 bases between them. The CDR3 covers 13 residues. Germline loops: CDR1 SGHVS, CDR2 FQNEAQ. The CDR3 sequence: CASRPRGTGELFF. Here the CDR3 DNA reads TGTGCCAGCAGACCCCGGGGCACCGGGGAGCTGTTTTTT.

This chain connects TRBV6-5 to TRBJ1-6, with D hard to call. Trimming removed 0 bases at V and 10 bases at J, with 16 bases between. CDR3 length: 16 residues. The germline V gene has CDR1 MNHEY and CDR2 SVGAGI. Here the CDR3 DNA reads TGTGCCAGCAGTTACTCGATTGGGGAGACGCGATCACCCCTCCACTTT. Amino acid sequence: CASSYSIGETRSPLHF.

The V call is TRBV10-3, the J call TRBJ1-4; the match to TRBD1 covers 9 bases. Trimming took 5 bases from V and 8 from J; bases not matched to a gene: 6. This CDR3 spans 14 amino acids. Per germline, CDR1 ENHRY and CDR2 SYGVKD. The CDR3 bases are TGTGCCATCAGTAGGGACAGGGAGGGAGAAAAACTGTTTTTT. Protein sequence: CAISRDREGEKLFF.

The chain employs TRBV7-2 and TRBJ2-1, with D perhaps given as TRBD1 or TRBD2 (5 bases each). CDR3 length: 16 residues. Germline-derived CDR1 and CDR2 are SGHTA and FQGNSA. Deletions cut 5 bases from V and 5 bases from J, with 19 bases between. The CDR3 nucleotides are TGTGCCAGCAGCCCCAGGCCGAGTGGGGGTAACAATGAGCAGTTCTTC. This encodes CASSPRPSGGNNEQFF.

The CDR3 DNA is TGTGCCAGCAGCTTGGGACTAGACCGTAGCACAGATACGCAGTATTTT. It yields the protein CASSLGLDRSTDTQYF. The V and J genes are TRBV11-2 and TRBJ2-3; 8 positions agree with TRBD2. This CDR3 contains 16 residues. V trimming: 3 bases; J trimming: 0 bases; junction bases outside the gene matches: 5. Germline CDR1 reads SGHAT; CDR2 reads FQNNGV.

J is TRBJ2-5 and V is TRBV5-1; a weak D match, TRBD1 (6 bases). The germline V and J ends were trimmed by 1 base and 5 bases, with 21 bases remaining between them. The germline gives CDR1 SGHRS, CDR2 YFSETQ. This CDR3 contains 17 residues. CDR3 sequence: CASSLLGIGTRGETQYF. The DNA of the CDR3 is TGCGCCAGCAGCTTGTTGGGGATCGGGACGAGGGGGGAGACCCAGTACTTC.

The chain carries TRBV16 and TRBJ1-2; D might be TRBD1 (5 bases). Trimming left V 0 bases short and J 4 bases short, with 15 bases between. This CDR3 has 16 residues. Germline V gives CDR1 KGHSY, CDR2 FQNENV. CDR3 DNA sequence: TGTGCCAGCAGCCAATCATGGGACGCTCGGGGCTATGGCTACACCTTC. Amino acids: CASSQSWDARGYGYTF. The whole variable domain, remainder taken from reference TRBV16 and TRBJ1-2, is GEEVAQTPKHLVRGEGQKAKLYCAPIKGHSYVFWYQQVLKNEFKFLISFQNENVFDETGMPKERFSAKCLPNSPCSLEIQATKLEDSAVYFCASSQSWDARGYGYTFGSGTRLTVV.

The chain is built from TRBV15 and TRBJ1-4; 9 bases map to TRBD1. Unmatched junction bases numbered 9, after V lost 5 bases and J lost 8 bases. Germline CDR1 is LNHNV and CDR2 is YYDKDF (reference sequence). The CDR3 has 15 residues. CDR3 coding DNA: TGTGCCACCAGCGTCGAAAGGACAGGGGTAGAAAAACTGTTTTTT. Translation gives CATSVERTGVEKLFF. Full variable domain (remainder filled in from reference TRBV15 and TRBJ1-4): DAMVIQNPRYQVTQFGKPVTLSCSQTLNHNVMYWYQQKSSQAPKLLFHYYDKDFNNEADTPDNFQSRRPNTSFCFLDIRSPGLGDTAMYLCATSVERTGVEKLFFGSGTQLSVL.

The chain joins TRBV2 to TRBJ1-6; TRBD1 aligns across 9 bases. The junction had 11 bases not matched to a gene; V was cut back by 11 bases and J by 9 bases. This CDR3 is 14 amino acids long. Germline CDR1 SNHLY, CDR2 FYNNEI. In DNA, the CDR3 is TGTGCCGGGTCTCCGGGACAGGGAAGTTCACCCCTCCACTTT. This encodes CAGSPGQGSSPLHF.

CDR3 sequence reads: CSVSGRVDEQYF. CDR3 bases: TGCAGCGTGAGCGGCAGGGTGGACGAGCAGTACTTC. J is TRBJ2-7 and V is TRBV29-1, with D possibly being TRBD1 or TRBD2 (5 bases each). V lost 6 bases and J lost 5, with 14 bases in between. Looked up from germline, CDR1 is SQVTM and CDR2 is ANQGSEA. The CDR3 totals 12 residues.

The chain combines TRBV6-1 with TRBJ1-6, with no clear D. Trimming shortened V by 3 bases and J by 4 bases, and 10 bases separated the two germline ends. From germline, CDR1 is MNHNS and CDR2 SASEGT. CDR3 length: 15 amino acids. The CDR3 DNA sequence: TGTGCCAGCAGTGAGCGGCAGCTTTATAATTCACCCCTCCACTTT. Protein product: CASSERQLYNSPLHF.

This chain uses TRBV6-5 with TRBJ2-7, with a tentative D call TRBD2 (5 bases). CDR1 and CDR2 (germline): MNHEY, SVGAGI. V shed 6 bases and J shed 3 bases, with 12 bases lying between them. The CDR3 loop spans 13 amino acids. For the CDR3, the DNA is TGTGCCAGCAGGCGGGTCCCGGGCTACGAGCAGTACTTC. It translates to CASRRVPGYEQYF.

The CDR3 loop reads CASSDLTSGGPSTDTQYF. As DNA, the CDR3 is TGCGCCAGCAGTGATTTAACTAGCGGGGGGCCGAGCACAGATACGCAGTATTTT. The genes are TRBV10-2 and TRBJ2-3; 12 bases line up with TRBD2. The V segment lost 3 bases and the J segment 0 bases; nucleotides outside the gene matches: 7. Germline CDR1 and CDR2: WSHSY and SAAADI. The CDR3 is 18 amino acids.

This clone was seen only once. The J gene is TRBJ2-3, the V gene TRBV27; D is perhaps TRBD1 (5 bases). Germline CDR1 and CDR2: MNHEY and SMNVEV (reference sequence). Trimming removed 6 bases at V and 5 bases at J, with 15 bases between. The CDR3 totals 14 residues. The CDR3 sequence is CASSEDSWGDTQYF. CDR3 coding DNA: TGTGCCAGCAGCGAAGACAGTTGGGGAGATACGCAGTATTTT.

This clone occurred once. The genes are TRBV29-1 and TRBJ1-2; D ambiguous. CDR3 length: 12 amino acids. The ends were cut back, 2 bases at V and 4 bases at J, with 8 bases in the middle. CDR1 SQVTM and CDR2 ANQGSEA come from the germline V gene. The CDR3 sequence: CSVERGSYGYTF. In nucleotides, the CDR3 is TGCAGCGTTGAACGGGGTAGCTATGGCTACACCTTC.

The V and J genes are TRBV18 and TRBJ2-3; D is possibly TRBD2 (7 bases). Trimming left V 2 bases short and J 2 bases short, with 11 bases between. Germline CDR1 and CDR2: KGHSH and LQKENI. This CDR3 is 15 amino acids long. In nucleotides, the CDR3 is TGTGCCAGCTCACCAGGGGGGGCCTACACAGATACGCAGTATTTT. The encoded protein is CASSPGGAYTDTQYF.

The chain has TRBV27 and TRBJ2-3; D unclear. CDR1 and CDR2 (germline): MNHEY, SMNVEV (reference sequence). CDR3 length: 17 residues. With 2 bases removed from V and 2 bases from J, the gap between germline ends came to 17 bases. The CDR3 protein is CASSLELPGRFTDTQYF. CDR3 nucleotide sequence: TGTGCCAGCAGTTTAGAGCTTCCGGGCCGCTTCACAGATACGCAGTATTTT.